The sample holds a few counts of the clone carrying this T cell receptor beta chain. What it binds is not known. TCRdb analysed the 5' RACE reads with MiXCR anew, one entry per CDR3 protein. The sample carries under 700,000 distinct CDR3 sequences, 20% recorded once. These data belong to a study of T-cell memory formation after mild COVID-19. General study findings and limits: A subset of responding clones appeared in pre-infection memory, suggesting cross-reactive memory joined.

CDR3 length equals 17 residues. V was trimmed by 4 bases and J by 3 bases, leaving 21 bases between them. Germline V gene lookup returns CDR1 SGHTA and CDR2 FQGNSA. Sequenced sample: PBMCs or a T cell subset sorted from them (not recorded which). This TCR came from an adult woman who had mild COVID-19 (a few samples of this study predate the infection). Cell type and time point are not known. The chain carries TRBV7-2 and TRBJ1-2; no firm D call. CDR3 in amino acids: CASSSYVLVSGDYGYTF. For the CDR3, the DNA is TGTGCCAGCAGCTCATATGTTCTTGTCAGTGGCGACTATGGCTACACCTTC.